This T cell receptor beta chain was found in a study of T-cell memory formation after mild COVID-19. Across the whole study: The two donors had largely donor-specific TCR clusters. Overall study results and limits: CD4+ contracting clones were found mainly in CM and EM, and CD8+ ones in EMRA. Some SARS-CoV-2-responding clones were already detected in memory before infection.

CDR1 is MGHRA, CDR2 YSYEKL, per germline. Trimming stripped 1 base from V and 5 bases from J, with 13 bases between. The CDR3 covers 15 residues. As concerns this clonotype: What it binds is unknown.

TCRdb reprocessed the 5' RACE reads via MiXCR and lists one record per CDR3 protein. Of some 200,000 distinct CDR3 sequences in the sample, roughly 23% are singletons; the top ten hold 23%. The chain recombines TRBV4-1 with TRBJ2-3; tentative D call: TRBD2 (5 bases). Sequencing input: PBMCs or a T cell subset sorted from them (not recorded which). The origin of this receptor is an adult woman who had mild COVID-19 (a few samples of this study predate the infection). Cell type and time point are not known. Here the CDR3 DNA reads TGCGCCAGCAGCCAAGGAGGGCTAGTGGGAGATACGCAGTATTTT. It translates to CASSQGGLVGDTQYF.